A selection of T cell receptor beta chains follows, all from one sample in a study of T cell responses to AZD1222 COVID-19 vaccine. Some clones are missing from TCRdb's copy, which holds only in-frame ones; the method was immunoSEQ multiplex PCR. The sample holds 95,000 to 100,000 clones, 70% to 85% seen once. The sequencing here drew on peripheral blood, taken 28 days after the second AZD1222 dose. The receptor set was obtained from an adult who received the AZD1222 COVID-19 vaccine. The CDR3 runs from the conserved cysteine through the conserved F or W. The order of the fields is J gene, D gene, clone size, V gene, CDR3 protein, CDR3 DNA. A D gene is named only where the DNA matches it firmly. The size field is filled for only some rows; it gives once, few, many or a size class.

TRBJ1-1,NA,NA,TRBV14,CASSRVIGGTEAFF,TGTGCCAGCAGCCGGGTTATTGGGGGGACTGAAGCTTTCTTT
TRBJ1-1,NA,NA,TRBV20-1,CSASRVPRGNTEAFF,TGCAGTGCTAGTCGAGTCCCACGAGGCAACACTGAAGCTTTCTTT
TRBJ1-1,NA,NA,TRBV5-1,CASSPALAVPEAFF,TGCGCCAGCAGCCCCGCCCTTGCCGTCCCTGAAGCTTTCTTT
TRBJ2-2,NA,NA,TRBV7-9,CASSWRGTGELFF,TGTGCCAGCAGCTGGAGGGGGACCGGGGAGCTGTTTTTT
TRBJ1-2,NA,NA,TRBV5-1,CASSLEGSRYGYTF,TGCGCCAGCAGCTTGGAAGGGTCCCGGTATGGCTACACCTTC
TRBJ2-7,TRBD2,NA,TRBV27,CASSLRTSGNYEQYF,TGTGCCAGCAGTTTAAGAACTAGCGGCAACTACGAGCAGTACTTC
TRBJ2-7,TRBD2,NA,TRBV3-1/TRBV3-2,CASSQDLIAGYEQYF,TGTGCCAGCAGCCAAGATCTAATAGCGGGATACGAGCAGTACTTC
TRBJ1-2,NA,NA,TRBV20-1,CSAGDYGYTF,TGCAGTGCTGGTGACTATGGCTACACCTTC
TRBJ2-3,TRBD2,NA,TRBV2,CASSERGANSDTQYF,TGTGCCAGCAGTGAGCGGGGGGCGAATTCAGATACGCAGTATTTT
TRBJ2-7,NA,NA,TRBV7-2,CASSLGISYEQYF,TGTGCCAGCAGCTTAGGTATATCCTACGAGCAGTACTTC
TRBJ1-2,NA,NA,TRBV6-5,CASSYSFRDRGYTF,TGTGCCAGCAGTTACTCGTTTCGTGATAGAGGCTACACCTTC
TRBJ1-1,NA,NA,TRBV6-5,CASSSGRGLVAFF,TGTGCCAGCAGTTCTGGGCGGGGGCTGGTAGCTTTCTTT
TRBJ2-7,TRBD2,NA,TRBV5-4,CASSPSGGRHEQYF,TGTGCCAGCAGCCCTAGCGGGGGGCGCCACGAGCAGTACTTC
TRBJ2-1,NA,NA,TRBV29-1,CSVARRGSYNEQFF,TGCAGCGTTGCCCGCAGGGGATCCTACAATGAGCAGTTCTTC
TRBJ2-6,NA,NA,TRBV6-6,CASTGSSGANVLTF,TGTGCCAGCACGGGGTCCTCTGGGGCCAACGTCCTGACTTTC
TRBJ1-2,NA,NA,TRBV7-2,CASSSGTQGSYGYTF,TGTGCCAGCAGCTCTGGGACGCAGGGGTCCTATGGCTACACCTTC
TRBJ2-1,TRBD2,many,TRBV5-1,CASSPDSGAYNEQFF,TGCGCCAGCAGCCCCGATAGCGGGGCCTACAATGAGCAGTTCTTC
TRBJ2-7,TRBD2,once,TRBV3-1/TRBV3-2,CASSSTSRSYEQYF,TGTGCCAGCAGCTCGACTAGCCGCTCCTACGAGCAGTACTTC
TRBJ1-4,NA,NA,TRBV18,CASSPIEGVFVEKLFF,TGTGCCAGCTCACCAATAGAAGGGGTATTTGTTGAAAAACTGTTTTTT
TRBJ1-1,TRBD1,NA,TRBV10-1,CASSGQGNTEAFF,TGCGCCAGCAGTGGACAGGGAAACACTGAAGCTTTCTTT
TRBJ2-1,NA,NA,TRBV3-1/TRBV3-2,CASSQGLSQELLF,TGTGCCAGCAGCCAAGGTTTGAGCCAGGAGCTACTCTTC
TRBJ2-5,TRBD1,once,TRBV6-1,CASSETGVVETQYF,TGTGCCAGCAGTGAAACAGGGGTAGTAGAGACCCAGTACTTC
TRBJ1-5,NA,NA,TRBV19,CASSIVQNQPQHF,TGTGCCAGTAGTATCGTACAGAATCAGCCCCAGCATTTT
TRBJ2-7,TRBD1,NA,TRBV10-3,CATLSGQSSYEQYF,TGTGCCACTCTATCGGGACAGAGCTCCTACGAGCAGTACTTC
TRBJ1-4,NA,once,TRBV24-1,CATSDSRRGSFEKLFF,TGTGCCACCAGTGATTCACGCAGGGGTAGCTTTGAAAAACTGTTTTTT
TRBJ1-2,TRBD1,NA,TRBV7-8,CASSLGGQGAYGYTF,TGTGCCAGCAGCCTAGGGGGACAGGGGGCGTATGGCTACACCTTC
TRBJ2-1,NA,few,TRBV7-9,CASSLVVGPYNEQFF,TGTGCCAGCAGCTTAGTTGTGGGCCCCTACAATGAGCAGTTCTTC
TRBJ2-1,TRBD2,NA,TRBV18,CASSPGTSGQGEQFF,TGTGCCAGCTCACCGGGGACTAGCGGACAGGGTGAGCAGTTCTTC
TRBJ2-7,NA,NA,TRBV5-1,CASSLGFGRSSYEQYF,TGCGCCAGCAGCTTGGGCTTTGGCAGGAGCTCCTACGAGCAGTACTTC
TRBJ2-1,TRBD1,NA,TRBV19,CASSIGPDRGDEQFF,TGTGCCAGTAGTATAGGCCCGGACAGGGGGGATGAGCAGTTCTTC
TRBJ2-7,NA,NA,TRBV10-3,CAISVEDLEQYF,TGTGCCATCAGTGTGGAGGATCTCGAGCAGTACTTC
TRBJ1-1,NA,NA,TRBV24-1,CATSEGAPNTEAFF,TGTGCCACCAGTGAGGGGGCCCCGAACACTGAAGCTTTCTTT
TRBJ2-1,NA,NA,TRBV7-3,CASALRGPQTLYNEQFF,TGTGCCAGCGCGTTAAGGGGACCCCAAACCCTATACAATGAGCAGTTCTTC